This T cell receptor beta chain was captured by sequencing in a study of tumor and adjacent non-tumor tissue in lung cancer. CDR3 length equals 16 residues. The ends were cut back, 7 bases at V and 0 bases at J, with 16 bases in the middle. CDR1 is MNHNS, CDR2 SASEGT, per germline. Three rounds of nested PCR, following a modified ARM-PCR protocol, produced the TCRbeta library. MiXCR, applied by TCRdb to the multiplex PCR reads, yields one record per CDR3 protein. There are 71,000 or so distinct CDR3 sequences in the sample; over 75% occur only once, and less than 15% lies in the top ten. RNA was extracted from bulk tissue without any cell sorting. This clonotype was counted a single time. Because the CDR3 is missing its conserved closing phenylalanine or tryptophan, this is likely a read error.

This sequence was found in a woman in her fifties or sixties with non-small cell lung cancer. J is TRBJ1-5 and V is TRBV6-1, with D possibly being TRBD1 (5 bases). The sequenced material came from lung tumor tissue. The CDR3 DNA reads TGTGCCAGCAAGAGGACATCTCGGAATAGCAATCAGCCCCAGCATGTT. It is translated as CASKRTSRNSNQPQHV.